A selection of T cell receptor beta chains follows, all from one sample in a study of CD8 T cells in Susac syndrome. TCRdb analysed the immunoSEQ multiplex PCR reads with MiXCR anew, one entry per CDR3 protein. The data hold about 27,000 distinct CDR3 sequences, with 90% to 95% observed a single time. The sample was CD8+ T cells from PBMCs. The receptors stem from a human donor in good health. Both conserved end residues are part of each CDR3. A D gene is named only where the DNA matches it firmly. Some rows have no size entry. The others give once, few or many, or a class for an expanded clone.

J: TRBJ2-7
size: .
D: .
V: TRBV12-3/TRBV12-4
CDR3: CASSLGTQNEQYF
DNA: TGTGCCAGCAGTTTAGGAACTCAGAACGAGCAGTACTTC

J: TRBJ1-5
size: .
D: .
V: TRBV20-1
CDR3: CSARSPEGGPQHF
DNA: TGCAGTGCTAGATCTCCCGAGGGTGGGCCCCAGCATTTT

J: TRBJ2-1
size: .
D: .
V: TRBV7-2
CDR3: CASSSPNEQFF
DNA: TGTGCCAGCAGCTCTCCTAATGAGCAGTTCTTC

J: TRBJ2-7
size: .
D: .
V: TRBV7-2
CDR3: CASSPDVSYEQYF
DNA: TGTGCCAGCAGCCCAGACGTCTCCTACGAGCAGTACTTC

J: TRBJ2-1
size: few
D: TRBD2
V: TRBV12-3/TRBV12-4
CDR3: CASSLGASGGYNEQFF
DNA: TGTGCCAGCAGTTTGGGTGCTAGCGGGGGATACAATGAGCAGTTCTTC

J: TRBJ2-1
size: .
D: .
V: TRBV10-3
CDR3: CAIGLRGANEQFF
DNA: TGTGCCATCGGACTCCGAGGGGCCAATGAGCAGTTCTTC

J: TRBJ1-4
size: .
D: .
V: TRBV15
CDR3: CATRGVGQRTNEKLFF
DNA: TGTGCCACCAGAGGGGTAGGGCAGAGGACTAATGAAAAACTGTTTTTT

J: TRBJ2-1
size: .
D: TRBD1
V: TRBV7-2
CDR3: CASSLGDRVYNEQFF
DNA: TGTGCCAGCAGCTTAGGGGACAGGGTCTACAATGAGCAGTTCTTC

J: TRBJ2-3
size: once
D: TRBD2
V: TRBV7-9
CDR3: CASSPPGRSTDTQYF
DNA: TGTGCCAGCAGCCCCCCCGGGAGGAGCACAGATACGCAGTATTTT

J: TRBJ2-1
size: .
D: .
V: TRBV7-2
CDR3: CASSWGRGTSYNEQFF
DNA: TGTGCCAGCAGCTGGGGGCGGGGGACATCCTACAATGAGCAGTTCTTC

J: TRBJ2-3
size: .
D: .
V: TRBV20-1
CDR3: CSARPGVPDTQYF
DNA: TGCAGTGCTAGACCCGGGGTCCCAGATACGCAGTATTTT

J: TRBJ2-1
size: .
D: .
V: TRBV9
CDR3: CASSPEVLYNEQFF
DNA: TGTGCCAGCAGCCCCGAAGTTCTCTACAATGAGCAGTTCTTC

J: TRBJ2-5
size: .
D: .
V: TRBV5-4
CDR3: CATEQGRLQETQYF
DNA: TGTGCCACAGAACAGGGCAGGCTTCAAGAGACCCAGTACTTC

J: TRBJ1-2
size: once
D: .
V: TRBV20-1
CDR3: CSARAELSYGYTF
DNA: TGCAGTGCTAGAGCGGAGTTGTCCTATGGCTACACCTTC

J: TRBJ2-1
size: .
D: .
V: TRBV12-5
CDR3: CASGLTTLEGVYNEQFF
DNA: TGTGCTAGTGGTTTGACGACCCTCGAGGGGGTGTACAATGAGCAGTTCTTC

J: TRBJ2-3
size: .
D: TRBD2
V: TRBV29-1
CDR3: CSASGTSGGDTQYF
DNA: TGCAGCGCCTCCGGGACTAGCGGGGGGGATACGCAGTATTTT

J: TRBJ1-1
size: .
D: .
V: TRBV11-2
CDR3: CASSLDKHLFEAFF
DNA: TGTGCCAGCAGCTTAGATAAACACCTTTTTGAAGCTTTCTTT

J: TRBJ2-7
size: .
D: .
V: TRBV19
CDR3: CASSTLTEPLGEQYF
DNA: TGTGCCAGTAGTACCTTGACAGAGCCCCTCGGCGAGCAGTACTTC

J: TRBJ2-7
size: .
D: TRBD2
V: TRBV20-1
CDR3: CSAQKAGGPLEQYF
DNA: TGCAGTGCTCAAAAAGCGGGGGGGCCCCTCGAGCAGTACTTC

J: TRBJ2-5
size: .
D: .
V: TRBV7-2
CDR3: CASSLFKGLETQYF
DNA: TGTGCCAGCAGCTTATTTAAGGGTTTGGAGACCCAGTACTTC

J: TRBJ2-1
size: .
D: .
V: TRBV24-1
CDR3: CATSDGYEQFF
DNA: TGTGCCACCAGTGATGGGTATGAGCAGTTCTTC

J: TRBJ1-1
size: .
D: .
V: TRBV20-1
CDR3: CSATTYRSQNTEAFF
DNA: TGCAGTGCTACAACCTACAGGTCGCAGAACACTGAAGCTTTCTTT

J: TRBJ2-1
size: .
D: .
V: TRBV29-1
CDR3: CSVEGQTAYNEQFF
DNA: TGCAGCGTTGAAGGCCAGACTGCCTACAATGAGCAGTTCTTC

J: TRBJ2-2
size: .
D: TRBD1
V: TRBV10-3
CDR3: CAISAPGQGALDTGELFF
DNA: TGTGCCATCAGTGCTCCAGGACAGGGGGCGTTGGACACCGGGGAGCTGTTTTTT

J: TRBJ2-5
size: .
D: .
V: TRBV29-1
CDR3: CSVLTGEGTTAQTQYF
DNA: TGCAGCGTCCTCACGGGGGAGGGGACAACGGCACAGACCCAGTACTTC

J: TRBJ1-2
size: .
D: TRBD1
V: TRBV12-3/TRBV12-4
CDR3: CASSLAGGYYGYTF
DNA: TGTGCCAGCAGCCTGGCAGGGGGCTACTATGGCTACACCTTC

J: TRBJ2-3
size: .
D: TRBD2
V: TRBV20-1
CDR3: CSAVIAGGGTDTQYF
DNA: TGCAGTGCGGTCATAGCGGGGGGAGGCACAGATACGCAGTATTTT

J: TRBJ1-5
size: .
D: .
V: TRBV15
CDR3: CATTGGRNQPQHF
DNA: TGTGCCACCACAGGCGGCCGGAATCAGCCCCAGCATTTT

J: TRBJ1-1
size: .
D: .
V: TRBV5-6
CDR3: CASSLVPGVNTEAFF
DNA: TGTGCCAGCAGCTTGGTCCCGGGTGTGAACACTGAAGCTTTCTTT